The rows below give T cell receptor beta chains drawn from one sample of a study of T-cell reconstitution after alpha-beta-depleted transplantation in children. TCRdb analysed the PCR reads with MiXCR anew, one entry per CDR3 protein. The sample lists 440,000 or so distinct CDR3 sequences, approximately 10% seen once, with over 4.5% in the top ten. The sample consisted of PBMCs from the stem cell graft donor, taken from the stem cell graft. The receptors shown here come from a human donor who donated a stem cell graft to a child with acute myeloid leukemia. CDR3s include the opening cysteine and the closing phenylalanine or tryptophan. D genes are given only for firm matches. A clone size is listed for some rows: how often the clone was seen (once, few, many), or a class if it is expanded.

J: TRBJ2-7
D: -
size: -
V: TRBV29-1
length: 14
CDR3: CSVSGTSGQYEQYF
DNA: TGCAGCGTTTCCGGGACCAGCGGGCAATACGAGCAGTACTTC

J: TRBJ1-3
D: -
size: many
V: TRBV5-6
length: 15
CDR3: CASSLFKTVTPTIYF
DNA: TGTGCCAGCAGCTTGTTTAAGACAGTAACACCGACCATATATTTT

J: TRBJ1-4
D: TRBD1
size: few
V: TRBV20-1
length: 18
CDR3: CSARDRVGIGTVNEKLFF
DNA: TGCAGTGCTAGAGACCGGGTCGGGATCGGGACAGTTAATGAAAAACTGTTTTTT

J: TRBJ2-7
D: -
size: -
V: TRBV30
length: 13
CDR3: CAWSVQISYEQYF
DNA: TGTGCCTGGAGTGTACAGATCTCCTACGAGCAGTACTTC

J: TRBJ1-1
D: -
size: -
V: TRBV11-2
length: 16
CDR3: CASSLEFGSRNTEAFF
DNA: TGTGCCAGCAGCTTAGAGTTCGGCAGCAGGAACACTGAAGCTTTCTTT

J: TRBJ1-3
D: -
size: many
V: TRBV12-3/TRBV12-4
length: 13
CDR3: CASSPQSGNTIYF
DNA: TGTGCCAGCAGTCCCCAATCTGGAAACACCATATATTTT

J: TRBJ2-1
D: TRBD2
size: few
V: TRBV20-1
length: 14
CDR3: CSARNPGGGPEQFF
DNA: TGCAGTGCTAGAAACCCGGGGGGAGGACCTGAGCAGTTCTTC

J: TRBJ2-1
D: TRBD2
size: many
V: TRBV7-2
length: 13
CDR3: CASRLAGYNEQFF
DNA: TGTGCCAGCCGACTAGCGGGGTACAATGAGCAGTTCTTC

J: TRBJ1-1
D: -
size: few
V: TRBV5-1
length: 15
CDR3: CASSLRSLSQDEAFF
DNA: TGCGCCAGCAGCTTGCGCTCCCTTTCCCAGGATGAAGCTTTCTTT

J: TRBJ2-1
D: -
size: -
V: TRBV6-5
length: 13
CDR3: CASSYGEYNEQFF
DNA: TGTGCCAGCAGTTACGGAGAGTACAATGAGCAGTTCTTC

J: TRBJ2-1
D: TRBD2
size: -
V: TRBV7-3
length: 15
CDR3: CASSLTLPSGNEQFF
DNA: TGTGCCAGCAGCTTAACGTTACCTAGCGGCAATGAGCAGTTCTTC

J: TRBJ2-5
D: -
size: -
V: TRBV20-1
length: 14
CDR3: CSARVRTYEETQYF
DNA: TGCAGTGCTAGAGTAAGGACTTACGAGGAGACCCAGTACTTC

J: TRBJ1-1
D: -
size: -
V: TRBV5-5
length: 14
CDR3: CASSPGWGPLEAFF
DNA: TGTGCCAGCAGCCCAGGATGGGGGCCTTTGGAAGCTTTCTTT

J: TRBJ2-3
D: TRBD2
size: few
V: TRBV5-1
length: 16
CDR3: CASSSGTSGSPDTQYF
DNA: TGCGCCAGCAGCTCCGGGACTAGCGGGAGCCCAGATACGCAGTATTTT

J: TRBJ2-7
D: TRBD2
size: -
V: TRBV20-1
length: 12
CDR3: CSARGGFGEQYF
DNA: TGCAGTGCTAGGGGGGGGTTCGGGGAGCAGTACTTC

J: TRBJ1-2
D: -
size: few
V: TRBV12-3/TRBV12-4
length: 12
CDR3: CASSWGTQGYTF
DNA: TGTGCCAGCAGTTGGGGGACGCAAGGCTACACCTTC

J: TRBJ1-6
D: TRBD1
size: -
V: TRBV20-1
length: 14
CDR3: CSAGEGAPNSPLHF
DNA: TGCAGTGCGGGGGAGGGGGCGCCTAATTCACCCCTCCACTTT

J: TRBJ1-5
D: -
size: -
V: TRBV30
length: 13
CDR3: CAWSRGLNQPQHF
DNA: TGTGCCTGGAGCCGGGGACTTAATCAGCCCCAGCATTTT

J: TRBJ2-7
D: TRBD2
size: -
V: TRBV20-1
length: 13
CDR3: CSARLAGGGEQYF
DNA: TGCAGTGCTCGACTAGCGGGAGGCGGTGAGCAGTACTTC

J: TRBJ2-5
D: -
size: few
V: TRBV12-3/TRBV12-4
length: 15
CDR3: CASSHRQANQETQYF
DNA: TGTGCCAGCAGCCACAGACAGGCGAACCAAGAGACCCAGTACTTC

J: TRBJ2-1
D: -
size: few
V: TRBV5-5
length: 13
CDR3: CASSFPGGDEQFF
DNA: TGTGCCAGCAGCTTTCCTGGGGGCGATGAGCAGTTCTTC

J: TRBJ2-5
D: TRBD1
size: few
V: TRBV7-6
length: 15
CDR3: CASSTVQGLGETQYF
DNA: TGTGCCAGCAGCACCGTACAGGGGCTTGGGGAGACCCAGTACTTC

J: TRBJ2-5
D: -
size: few
V: TRBV7-8
length: 15
CDR3: CASSPPHTKQETQYF
DNA: TGTGCCAGCAGCCCTCCTCACACAAAACAAGAGACCCAGTACTTC

J: TRBJ2-5
D: TRBD1
size: -
V: TRBV28
length: 14
CDR3: CASSPPGQEKTQYF
DNA: TGTGCCAGCAGTCCCCCGGGACAGGAAAAGACCCAGTACTTC

J: TRBJ2-5
D: TRBD2
size: -
V: TRBV11-2
length: 18
CDR3: CASSLGLAGGPSQETQYF
DNA: TGTGCCAGCAGCTTAGGCCTAGCGGGGGGGCCGAGTCAAGAGACCCAGTACTTC

J: TRBJ2-7
D: -
size: -
V: TRBV18
length: 15
CDR3: CASSPAGGALYEQYF
DNA: TGTGCCAGCTCACCAGCCGGCGGGGCTCTCTACGAGCAGTACTTC

J: TRBJ1-1
D: TRBD1
size: few
V: TRBV20-1
length: 16
CDR3: CSARRGTGKMNTEAFF
DNA: TGCAGTGCTAGGAGGGGGACAGGGAAAATGAACACTGAAGCTTTCTTT

J: TRBJ1-6
D: -
size: few
V: TRBV6-5
length: 15
CDR3: CASSLRANYNSPLHF
DNA: TGTGCCAGCAGTTTAAGGGCGAACTATAATTCACCCCTCCACTTT

J: TRBJ2-1
D: TRBD2
size: few
V: TRBV5-1
length: 15
CDR3: CASSLRTSGYNEQFF
DNA: TGCGCCAGCAGCTTGAGAACTAGCGGATACAATGAGCAGTTCTTC

J: TRBJ2-7
D: -
size: -
V: TRBV6-5
length: 13
CDR3: CASSPTGRNEQYF
DNA: TGTGCCAGCAGTCCCACCGGACGGAACGAGCAGTACTTC

J: TRBJ2-4
D: -
size: few
V: TRBV4-1
length: 19
CDR3: CASSQDKSPVRGAKNIQYF
DNA: TGCGCCAGCAGCCAAGATAAGTCCCCCGTCAGGGGAGCCAAAAACATTCAGTACTTC

J: TRBJ2-7
D: -
size: many
V: TRBV7-8
length: 13
CDR3: CASSRDQRDEQYF
DNA: TGTGCCAGCAGCCGTGACCAGCGGGACGAGCAGTACTTC

J: TRBJ2-5
D: TRBD2
size: few
V: TRBV12-3/TRBV12-4
length: 13
CDR3: CASTRGVQETQYF
DNA: TGTGCCAGCACCCGGGGGGTGCAAGAGACCCAGTACTTC

J: TRBJ2-3
D: -
size: many
V: TRBV20-1
length: 12
CDR3: CSASVYTDTQYF
DNA: TGCAGTGCTAGCGTCTACACAGATACGCAGTATTTT

J: TRBJ2-7
D: -
size: -
V: TRBV5-4
length: 14
CDR3: CASSDNVVGHEQYF
DNA: TGTGCCAGCAGCGACAACGTCGTGGGCCACGAGCAGTACTTC

J: TRBJ1-5
D: -
size: once
V: TRBV12-3/TRBV12-4
length: 17
CDR3: CASSPLLLDYSNQPQHF
DNA: TGTGCCAGCAGTCCACTATTGTTGGACTATAGCAATCAGCCCCAGCATTTT

J: TRBJ2-2
D: TRBD2
size: -
V: TRBV4-3
length: 16
CDR3: CASSQSVAGANGELFF
DNA: TGCGCCAGCAGCCAATCCGTTGCGGGAGCGAACGGGGAGCTGTTTTTT

J: TRBJ2-1
D: TRBD1
size: many
V: TRBV3-1
length: 15
CDR3: CASSLPGTVYNEQFF
DNA: TGTGCCAGCAGCCTTCCCGGGACAGTCTACAATGAGCAGTTCTTC

J: TRBJ2-1
D: TRBD1
size: -
V: TRBV7-2
length: 15
CDR3: CASSPKQGAYNEQFF
DNA: TGTGCCAGCAGCCCGAAACAGGGGGCTTACAATGAGCAGTTCTTC

J: TRBJ2-3
D: TRBD2
size: few
V: TRBV20-1
length: 14
CDR3: CSANLAGQTDTQYF
DNA: TGCAGTGCTAACCTAGCGGGACAAACAGATACGCAGTATTTT

J: TRBJ2-3
D: -
size: -
V: TRBV7-2
length: 19
CDR3: CASSLAQVLPAGGTDTQYF
DNA: TGTGCCAGCAGCTTAGCCCAAGTTCTTCCTGCGGGCGGCACAGATACGCAGTATTTT

J: TRBJ1-1
D: -
size: -
V: TRBV5-1
length: 15
CDR3: CASSQAGQMNTEAFF
DNA: TGCGCCAGCAGCCAAGCGGGACAAATGAACACTGAAGCTTTCTTT

J: TRBJ1-2
D: TRBD1
size: -
V: TRBV5-1
length: 15
CDR3: CASSPGQGFVYGYTF
DNA: TGCGCCAGCAGCCCTGGACAGGGATTCGTCTATGGCTACACCTTC

J: TRBJ2-1
D: TRBD1
size: many
V: TRBV5-1
length: 14
CDR3: CASSLQGAMDEQFF
DNA: TGCGCCAGCAGCTTGCAGGGGGCTATGGATGAGCAGTTCTTC

J: TRBJ2-1
D: TRBD2
size: few
V: TRBV7-6
length: 16
CDR3: CASSLGSSGEYNEQFF
DNA: TGTGCCAGCAGCTTAGGGTCTAGCGGAGAATACAATGAGCAGTTCTTC

J: TRBJ1-5
D: -
size: many
V: TRBV5-1
length: 10
CDR3: CASSLGAKHF
DNA: TGCGCCAGCAGCTTGGGGGCTAAGCATTTT

J: TRBJ2-7
D: -
size: few
V: TRBV4-1
length: 15
CDR3: CASSQGAGLSYEQYF
DNA: TGCGCCAGCAGCCAAGGAGCGGGCCTCTCCTACGAGCAGTACTTC

J: TRBJ2-5
D: -
size: -
V: TRBV5-1
length: 13
CDR3: CASSLAWQETQYF
DNA: TGCGCCAGCAGCTTGGCCTGGCAAGAGACCCAGTACTTC